This TCR beta chain derives from a study of beta chain features in type 1 diabetes (dated by TCRdb to 2017 to 2018). With respect to the entire study: Mean age, gender distribution, total cell number and subset yield were not different between patients and healthy donors. A total of roughly 100 million sorted cells were examined across all samples, and the number of cells per subset was strongly correlated with RNA yield. Whereas all 30 or so donors provided naive and central memory subsets, regulatory and stem cell-like memory subsets were isolated from just 8 patients and roughly 8 healthy donors. In the study, TCRB repertoires of sorted circulating CD4+ T cell subsets from recently diagnosed type 1 diabetes patients were compared with those of matched healthy donors. Study-level results and caveats: A moderate but significant shortening of TCRB CDR3 length was observed in type 1 diabetes patients in all four CD4+ subsets. Shorter templates might be favored by PCR, yet because patient and control samples were amplified and corrected together, any such skew would affect both groups equally. Sequencing cDNA rather than genomic DNA could over-represent highly expressing activated cells, although activation and CD3 levels did not differ between groups. Only small numbers of individuals were included in the HLA sub-analyses, which left unresolved whether HLA type had any influence on TCRB rearrangement. The naive, central memory and regulatory TCRB repertoires appeared to resemble one another more closely among patients than among healthy donors. Fewer insertions and more nucleotide deletions at VDJ recombination sites were observed in patients with type 1 diabetes, implying thymic rearrangement abnormalities.

A single peripheral blood draw of roughly 0.11 L on average was collected from each donor into heparinised tubes. Naive, central memory, regulatory and stem cell-like memory CD4+ T cells were sorted on a BD FACSAria II using a panel including CD45RO, CCR7, CD25, CD127, CD95 and CD27. Every sorted population had a purity above 95%. PBMCs were isolated right away by Lymphoprep density gradient centrifugation and were stained directly, without culture. So that batch effects would be minimized, each experiment stained and sorted samples in pairs, pairing one healthy donor with one patient. The germline V gene gives CDR1 as LGHNA and CDR2 as YSLEER. The CDR3, cysteine through phenylalanine, is 16 amino acids long. Of the read, only the CDR3 DNA is kept; its 48 bases are in frame from base 1. V and J are truncated by 0 bases and 4 bases respectively, leaving an intervening sequence of 16 bases. This clone was seen more than once but under ten times. No cognate antigen has been identified for it. Base qualities are not provided; no much larger clone lies one nucleotide away.

All of the isolated RNA was reverse transcribed with the High Capacity cDNA Reverse Transcription Kit, so expressed TCRB transcripts were sequenced. Deep immunoSEQ sequencing was performed on naive, central memory and regulatory T cell samples, with an average of about 3.57 million total reads per sample. Sorted cells were lysed in RLT buffer, and RNA was extracted using DNase-treated RNeasy Micro or Mini kits according to cell number. Each cell subset was processed on its own to prevent cross-contamination, while patient and healthy donor samples were processed together. The immunoSEQ multiplex PCR was used to amplify TCRB sequences from cDNA, generating 87-bp fragments that spanned the CDR3 region. The amplicons were sequenced using the Illumina HiSeq platform. As for how the authors treated the data: PCR bias was corrected computationally using synthetic template baselines, and reads within Hamming distance 2 were collapsed, with unmergeable singletons discarded. Reads were aligned against IMGT so that V, D and J genes, CDR3 length and insertions or deletions at six rearrangement sites could be assigned. Within each subset, clonotype counts were normalized to sorted cell number, after which true diversity and Gini coefficients were computed with the tcR R package. The overlap coefficient, calculated on TCRB nucleotide sequences, was used to measure repertoire sharing. TCRdb holds this immuneACCESS table with in-frame rearrangements only. Some clones are missing; in checked studies, unresolved V genes explain under half, and the rest has no known cause. Clone size and the V and J calls come from that table; the DNA yielded D and trimming. The sample profile shows 130,000 or so clones; about 17% of them were found once. Approximately 2.2% of the sample is in the top ten clones.

The clonotype originates from a man aged 25 to 40 with type 1 diabetes. Sequenced: central memory CD4+ T cells from blood. In this chain, TRBV4-3 is recombined with TRBJ2-7, and the D gene may be TRBD1, 6 bases matching. The CDR3 here reads CASSQDWAGGAYEQYF. In nucleotides, the sequence is TGCGCCAGCAGCCAAGATTGGGCTGGGGGCGCGTACGAGCAGTACTTC.